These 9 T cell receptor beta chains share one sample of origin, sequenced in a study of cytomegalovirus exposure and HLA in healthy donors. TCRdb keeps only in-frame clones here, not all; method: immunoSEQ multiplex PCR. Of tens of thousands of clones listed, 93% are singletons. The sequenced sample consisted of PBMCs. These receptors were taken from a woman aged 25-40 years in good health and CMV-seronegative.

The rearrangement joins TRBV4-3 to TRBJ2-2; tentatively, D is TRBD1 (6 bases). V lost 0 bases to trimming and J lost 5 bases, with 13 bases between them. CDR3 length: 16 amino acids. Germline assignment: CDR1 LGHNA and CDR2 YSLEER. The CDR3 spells CASSQDRQGKTGELFF. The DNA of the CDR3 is TGCGCCAGCAGCCAAGATCGGCAGGGGAAGACCGGGGAGCTGTTTTTT.

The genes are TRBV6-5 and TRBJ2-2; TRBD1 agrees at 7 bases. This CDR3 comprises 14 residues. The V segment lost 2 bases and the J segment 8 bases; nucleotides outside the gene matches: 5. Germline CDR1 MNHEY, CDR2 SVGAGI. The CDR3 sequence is CASSYDRVGGELFF. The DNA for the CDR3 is TGTGCCAGCAGTTACGACAGGGTGGGGGGGGAGCTGTTTTTT.

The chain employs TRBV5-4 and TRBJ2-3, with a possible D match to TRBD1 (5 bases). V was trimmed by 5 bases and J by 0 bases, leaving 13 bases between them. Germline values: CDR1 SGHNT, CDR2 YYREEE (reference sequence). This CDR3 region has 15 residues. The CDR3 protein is CASRLQAPSTDTQYF. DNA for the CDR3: TGTGCCAGCAGGCTACAGGCCCCAAGCACAGATACGCAGTATTTT. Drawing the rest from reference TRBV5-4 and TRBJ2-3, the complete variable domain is ETGVTQSPTHLIKTRGQQVTLRCSSQSGHNTVSWYQQALGQGPQFIFQYYREEENGRGNFPPRFSGLQFPNYSSELNVNALELDDSALYLCASRLQAPSTDTQYFGPGTRLTVL.

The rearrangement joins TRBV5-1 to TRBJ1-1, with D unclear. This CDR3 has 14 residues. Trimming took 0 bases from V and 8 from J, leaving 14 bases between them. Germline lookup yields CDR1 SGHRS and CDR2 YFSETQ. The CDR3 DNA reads TGCGCCAGCAGCTTGGAATCCCCTTACTTGGAAGCTTTCTTT. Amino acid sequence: CASSLESPYLEAFF.

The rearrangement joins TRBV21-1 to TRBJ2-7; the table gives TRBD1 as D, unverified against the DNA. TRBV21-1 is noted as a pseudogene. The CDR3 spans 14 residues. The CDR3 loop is CASSKRGQGYEQYF. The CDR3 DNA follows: TGTGCCAGCAGCAAACGGGGACAGGGTTACGAGCAGTACTTC.

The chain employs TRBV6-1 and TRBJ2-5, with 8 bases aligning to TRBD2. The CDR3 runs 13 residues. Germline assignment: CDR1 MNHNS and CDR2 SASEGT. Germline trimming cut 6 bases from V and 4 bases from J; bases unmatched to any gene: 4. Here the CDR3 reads CASRGGGRETQYF. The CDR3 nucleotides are TGTGCCAGCAGGGGCGGGGGGCGAGAGACCCAGTACTTC.

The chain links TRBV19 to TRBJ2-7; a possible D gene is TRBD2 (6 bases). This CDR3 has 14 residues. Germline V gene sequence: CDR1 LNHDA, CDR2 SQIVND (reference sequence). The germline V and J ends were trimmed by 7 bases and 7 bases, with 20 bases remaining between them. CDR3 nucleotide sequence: TGTGCCAGTAATAACGGGGCATTCAGCGGGGAGCAGTACTTC. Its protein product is CASNNGAFSGEQYF.

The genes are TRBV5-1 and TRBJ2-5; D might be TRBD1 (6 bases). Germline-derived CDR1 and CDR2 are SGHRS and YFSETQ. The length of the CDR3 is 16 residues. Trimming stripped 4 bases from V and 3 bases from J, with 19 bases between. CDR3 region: CASSIGQTRWKETQYF. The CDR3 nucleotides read TGCGCCAGCAGCATCGGACAGACGAGATGGAAAGAGACCCAGTACTTC.

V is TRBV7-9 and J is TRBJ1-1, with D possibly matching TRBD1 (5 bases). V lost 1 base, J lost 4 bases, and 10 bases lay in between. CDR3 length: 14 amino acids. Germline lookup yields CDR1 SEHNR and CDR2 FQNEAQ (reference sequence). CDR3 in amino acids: CASSLVGGGTEAFF. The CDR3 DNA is TGTGCCAGCAGCTTAGTTGGGGGGGGCACTGAAGCTTTCTTT.